Below, 3 T cell receptor beta chains from the same sample are listed, as sequenced in a study of blood T cell repertoires in COVID-19. Clones were sequenced by immunoSEQ multiplex PCR, and TCRdb holds only the in-frame ones, with some missing. The data contain roughly 360,000 clones, 87% of them singletons. The specimen sequenced was PBMCs or T cells enriched from blood (not recorded which). These receptors were obtained from a man aged 25 to 45 who had recovered from COVID-19.

The genes are TRBV6-5 and TRBJ1-2, with 10 nucleotides matching TRBD1. Germline V gene data show CDR1 as MNHEY and CDR2 as SVGAGI. The CDR3 is 15 residues long. The V and J ends lost 5 bases and 6 bases, in that order; junction bases with no gene match: 9. In DNA, the CDR3 is TGTGCCAGCAGTCTACCGACAGGGGGCGCAGATGGCTACACCTTC. It specifies CASSLPTGGADGYTF.

The chain carries TRBV7-9 and TRBJ2-1; D might be TRBD1 (5 bases). Trimming pared 2 bases from V and 0 bases from J, leaving 11 bases between. The CDR3 is 16 residues long. Germline CDR1 is SEHNR and CDR2 is FQNEAQ (reference sequence). The CDR3 loop is CASSLRVTGSYNEQFF. CDR3 DNA sequence: TGTGCCAGCAGCTTAAGGGTCACAGGCTCCTACAATGAGCAGTTCTTC.

The V and J genes are TRBV5-4 and TRBJ1-1; D is possibly TRBD1 (5 bases). Deletions cut 4 bases from V and 4 bases from J, with 14 bases between. This CDR3 is 14 amino acids long. The V gene's germline CDR1 is SGHNT and CDR2 YYREEE (reference sequence). The CDR3, as DNA: TGTGCCAGCAGCCCTGCAGGGCGGGGCACTGAAGCTTTCTTT. This codes for CASSPAGRGTEAFF.